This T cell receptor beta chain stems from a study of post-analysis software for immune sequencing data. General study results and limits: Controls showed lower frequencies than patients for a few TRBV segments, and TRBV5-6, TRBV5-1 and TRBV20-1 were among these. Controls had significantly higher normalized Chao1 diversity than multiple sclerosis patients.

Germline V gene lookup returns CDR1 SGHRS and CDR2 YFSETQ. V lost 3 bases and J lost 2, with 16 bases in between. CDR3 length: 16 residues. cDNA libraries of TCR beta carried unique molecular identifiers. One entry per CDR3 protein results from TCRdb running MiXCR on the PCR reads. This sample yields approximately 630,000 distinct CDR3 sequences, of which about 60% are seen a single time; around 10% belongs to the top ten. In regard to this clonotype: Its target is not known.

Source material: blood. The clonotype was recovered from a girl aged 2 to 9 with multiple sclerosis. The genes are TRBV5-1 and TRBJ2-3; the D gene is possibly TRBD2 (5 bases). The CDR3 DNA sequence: TGCGCCAGCAGCTCCGAAGGGCTAGCCATCACAGATACGCAGTATTTT. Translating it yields CASSSEGLAITDTQYF.